A selection of T cell receptor beta chains follows, all from one sample in a study of cytomegalovirus exposure and HLA in healthy donors. The protocol was immunoSEQ multiplex PCR, while the TCRdb copy is restricted to in-frame clones and leaves out a portion. The sample lists 45,000 to 70,000 clones; 90% were seen once. Material for sequencing was PBMCs. All receptors derive from a young man in good health and CMV-seronegative. The CDR3 runs from the conserved cysteine through the conserved F or W. The D gene is left open where the match is weak. Expanded clones are given a class, and other clones once, few, many or no size at all.

V,J,size,D,DNA,CDR3
TRBV5-1,TRBJ1-1,NA,NA,TGCGCCAGCAGCCCGGAGTGGGGGCCCCAAATGAACACTGAAGCTTTCTTT,CASSPEWGPQMNTEAFF
TRBV5-1,TRBJ2-3,NA,NA,TGCGCCAGCAGCCCGGTATTCACAGATACGCAGTATTTT,CASSPVFTDTQYF
TRBV30,TRBJ2-2,NA,NA,TGTGCCTGGCAGGGGACCGGGGAGCTGTTTTTT,CAWQGTGELFF
TRBV18,TRBJ2-5,NA,TRBD2,TGTGCCAGCTCATCTCCTAGGACTAGCTGGGAGACCCAGTACTTC,CASSSPRTSWETQYF
TRBV5-1,TRBJ2-3,once,TRBD1,TGCGCCAGCAGCTTAGGACAGGGGGCCCCGGATACGCAGTATTTT,CASSLGQGAPDTQYF
TRBV28,TRBJ2-5,NA,TRBD2,TGTGCCAGCAGTTTAAGTTCCGGACTAGCGGGAGAAGAGACCCAGTACTTC,CASSLSSGLAGEETQYF
TRBV7-2,TRBJ2-1,NA,NA,TGTGCCAGCAGCTTAGGGACAGCCTACAATGAGCAGTTCTTC,CASSLGTAYNEQFF
TRBV2,TRBJ2-7,NA,NA,TGTGCCAGCAACGCCCGGTGGGGCAGCACCTACGAGCAGTACTTC,CASNARWGSTYEQYF
TRBV19,TRBJ2-2,once,TRBD1,TGTGCCAGTAGTATCGCCGGGACAGACACCGGGGAGCTGTTTTTT,CASSIAGTDTGELFF
TRBV28,TRBJ1-5,NA,NA,TGTGCCAGCAATTTGGGGGGAAATCAGCCCCAGCATTTT,CASNLGGNQPQHF
TRBV7-2,TRBJ2-1,NA,TRBD2,TGTGCCAGCAGCCTGACTAGCGGGAGGAATGAGCAGTTCTTC,CASSLTSGRNEQFF
TRBV10-3,TRBJ1-2,NA,NA,TGTGCCATCAGTGTGGGTCAGGGAATCTATGGCGGCTACACCTTC,CAISVGQGIYGGYTF
TRBV7-9,TRBJ2-5,NA,TRBD2,TGTGCCAGCAGCGCTGACTGGGAGGGGGAGACCCAGTACTTC,CASSADWEGETQYF
TRBV20-1,TRBJ1-5,NA,NA,TGCAGTGCCGGGCAGCCCCAGCATTTT,CSAGQPQHF
TRBV5-1,TRBJ2-5,NA,TRBD1,TGCGCCAGCAAGAACGACAGGGGAGGAGAGACCCAGTACTTC,CASKNDRGGETQYF
TRBV4-2,TRBJ2-7,NA,NA,TGTGCCAGCAGCCAAGATCTTAGTTGGTCCGAGCAGTACTTC,CASSQDLSWSEQYF
TRBV18,TRBJ1-1,NA,TRBD1,TGTGCCAGCTCACGCGGGACAGGGGGGAACACTGAAGCTTTCTTT,CASSRGTGGNTEAFF
TRBV7-2,TRBJ1-5,NA,NA,TGTGCCAGCAGCTTAGCGACAGTGCCCAATCAGCCCCAGCATTTT,CASSLATVPNQPQHF
TRBV28,TRBJ2-7,NA,TRBD1,TGTGCCAGCAGTTTCCGGGACAGGGGATGGGGCGAGCAGTACTTC,CASSFRDRGWGEQYF
TRBV28,TRBJ2-5,NA,TRBD2,TGTGCCAGCAGTTTATCCGGGGGAGGGCCGTACCAAGAGACCCAGTACTTC,CASSLSGGGPYQETQYF
TRBV5-1,TRBJ1-1,NA,NA,TGCGCCAGCAGGGGGGGAAGTAGAGCGTTATTGGACACTGAAGCTTTCTTT,CASRGGSRALLDTEAFF
TRBV5-1,TRBJ2-7,once,TRBD2,TGCGCCAGCACCTTTGGAGGGAGGGACGAGCAGTACTTC,CASTFGGRDEQYF